What follows is one T cell receptor beta chain and its context. This entry is derived from a study of blood T cell repertoires in COVID-19. Study details: Sites in the United States, Italy and Spain provided acute and convalescent COVID-19 samples. Sources were T cells, B-cell-depleted T cells, or PBMCs; the material itself was cDNA or gDNA.

CDR3 length: 15 amino acids. The trim removed 2 bases at V and 2 bases at J, leaving 9 bases unmatched. Germline V gene lookup returns CDR1 GTSNPN and CDR2 SVGIG (reference sequence). Enrolled during active infection, Seattle patients were then followed longitudinally. In the authors' methods: The authors estimated nucleated cell counts from reference gene primer amplification. Clones were read by immunoSEQ multiplex PCR, and TCRdb kept only the in-frame ones, dropping some. The V and J calls and clone size come from that table; D and trimming were worked out from the DNA. The sample holds 60,000 to 65,000 clones, roughly 84% seen once.

This clonotype was obtained from a man aged 60-69 years with COVID-19, enrolled during active disease. The specimen was peripheral blood. The chain links TRBV30 to TRBJ2-7; TRBD1 matches at 7 bases. This CDR3 is CAWSTRTGDPYEQYF. The DNA for the CDR3 is TGTGCCTGGAGTACAAGGACAGGAGATCCCTACGAGCAGTACTTC.